This T cell receptor (beta chain) was sequenced for a study of chemoradiotherapy in HPV16-positive cancers. Clones were sequenced by immunoSEQ multiplex PCR, and TCRdb holds only the in-frame ones, with some missing. Of tens of thousands of clones in the sample, approximately 84% were seen once. Trimming pared 0 bases from V and 8 bases from J, leaving 11 bases between. The germline CDR1 and CDR2 sequences are SGHDT and YYEEEE. This CDR3 is 14 amino acids long. The receptor comes from a human donor with HPV-associated anogenital cancer. The sample was blood, taken from a patient who underwent chemoradiotherapy. The chain recombines TRBV5-6 with TRBJ1-4; D possibly corresponds to TRBD1 (5 bases). CDR3: CASSLGQFKEKLFF. As DNA, the CDR3 is TGTGCCAGCAGCTTGGGACAGTTTAAGGAAAAACTGTTTTTT.